One sample yielded the 19 T cell receptor beta chains listed below, sequenced in a study of T cell repertoires in cytomegalovirus infection. Using its own MiXCR run on the reads, TCRdb lists one record per CDR3 protein. The sample contains approximately 140,000 distinct CDR3 sequences, under 8% of which appear only once. The sequencing input was PBMCs. Receptors originate from a human donor in good health (CMV status not recorded). Some clones in this sample may be carry-over from other donors' samples.

The chain joins TRBV28 to TRBJ2-4, with a possible D match to TRBD2 (6 bases). Germline V CDR1 and CDR2: MDHEN, SYDVKM. There are 18 residues in the CDR3. V lost 6 bases, J lost 0 bases, and 21 bases lay in between. The CDR3 coding sequence is TGTGCCAGCAGGCCTACCCGGGGGTCGATTCCAGCCAAAAACATTCAGTACTTC. This sequence encodes CASRPTRGSIPAKNIQYF.

At least ten counts were recorded for this clonotype. The genes are TRBV7-8 and TRBJ1-1; 7 bases agree with TRBD1. The V gene's germline CDR1 is SGHVS and CDR2 FQNEAQ. The CDR3 has 13 amino acids. V lost 6 bases, J lost 1 base, and 2 bases stayed unmatched. The CDR3 nucleotides are TGTGCCAGCAGTCGACAGGGGAACACTGAAGCTTTCTTT. Its protein product is CASSRQGNTEAFF.

In this sample, this clonotype turned up many times. This chain joins TRBV20-1 and TRBJ2-1, with D perhaps matching TRBD2 (5 bases). The CDR3 covers 14 residues. The germline V and J ends were trimmed by 3 bases and 5 bases, with 14 bases remaining between them. Looked up from germline, CDR1 is DFQATT and CDR2 is SNEGSKA (reference sequence). CDR3 DNA: TGCAGTGCTAGCGACGGGGTTGGGGACAATGAGCAGTTCTTC. Its translation is CSASDGVGDNEQFF.

In this sample, this clonotype turned up a few times. This rearrangement joins TRBV5-6 to TRBJ1-1; no clear D. The V end lost 4 bases, the J end lost 9 bases, and 16 bases lay between the germline ends. The CDR3 contains 13 residues. Germline V gene data show CDR1 as SGHDT and CDR2 as YYEEEE. CDR3 amino acids: CASSQVTAGQAFF. In nucleotides, the CDR3 is TGTGCCAGCAGCCAGGTGACGGCAGGACAAGCTTTCTTT.

This clonotype was observed at least ten times. V and J are TRBV7-2 and TRBJ2-7; 10 bases align to TRBD1. Trimming removed 1 base from V and 5 bases from J; junction bases left unmatched: 2. Germline CDR1 is SGHTA and CDR2 is FQGNSA. CDR3 size: 14 residues. CDR3 bases: TGTGCCAGCAGCTTAGGGGACAGGGGCCACGAGCAGTACTTC. It encodes CASSLGDRGHEQYF.

In its sample, this clonotype was seen many times. The chain links TRBV6-6 to TRBJ1-3; tentatively, D is TRBD1 (6 bases). From germline, CDR1 is MNHNY and CDR2 SVGAGI (reference sequence). The V and J ends lost 6 bases and 2 bases respectively, with 14 bases between them. This CDR3 comprises 15 residues. This chain's CDR3 is CASSLDRDPGNTIYF. The CDR3 DNA follows: TGTGCCAGCAGCCTGGACAGAGATCCTGGAAACACCATATATTTT.

This clonotype was detected ten times or more. The chain is built from TRBV19 and TRBJ1-1, with unresolved D. The V end was cut by 3 bases, the J end by 3 bases, with 11 bases between. Germline-derived CDR1 and CDR2 are LNHDA and SQIVND (reference sequence). This CDR3 has 14 residues. The CDR3 DNA reads TGTGCCAGTAGTATCGGGAATTGGGACACTGAAGCTTTCTTT. Protein product: CASSIGNWDTEAFF. Filled out from reference TRBV19 and TRBJ1-1, the complete variable domain reads DGGITQSPKYLFRKEGQNVTLSCEQNLNHDAMYWYRQDPGQGLRLIYYSQIVNDFQKGDIAEGYSVSREKKESFPLTVTSAQKNPTAFYLCASSIGNWDTEAFFGQGTRLTVV.

The chain is built from TRBV20-1 and TRBJ1-5; D perhaps matches TRBD1 (6 bases). The germline V gene has CDR1 DFQATT and CDR2 SNEGSKA (reference sequence). The CDR3 extends over 14 amino acids. V lost 0 bases and J lost 7, with 13 bases in between. For the CDR3, the DNA is TGCAGTGCTAGAGAAGGGGGTCAACGGCAGCCCCAGCATTTT. Its translation is CSAREGGQRQPQHF.

This clonotype appeared many times. V gene TRBV7-2 combines with J gene TRBJ2-3, with D possibly TRBD2 on 6 matching bases. V was shortened by 8 bases and J by 3 bases, with 21 bases between the two germline ends. This CDR3 is 16 amino acids long. In germline, CDR1 is SGHTA, CDR2 FQGNSA. The CDR3 region is CASALGGAILTDTQYF. The CDR3 coding sequence is TGTGCCAGCGCCCTGGGGGGAGCGATTTTAACAGATACGCAGTATTTT.

This clonotype has a count of ten or more. The rearrangement joins TRBV7-3 to TRBJ2-1; D might be TRBD1 (6 bases). Trimming stripped 5 bases from V and 10 bases from J, with 18 bases between. This CDR3 is 14 amino acids long. The germline gives CDR1 SGHTA, CDR2 FQGTGA. As DNA, the CDR3 is TGTGCCAGCAGCCCCAACAGGGCCCATGGCGAGCAGTTCTTC. It encodes CASSPNRAHGEQFF. Together with reference TRBV7-3 and TRBJ2-1, the CDR3 gives the full variable domain: GAGVSQTPSNKVTEKGKYVELRCDPISGHTALYWYRQSLGQGPEFLIYFQGTGAADDSGLPNDRFFAVRPEGSVSTLKIQRTERGDSAVYLCASSPNRAHGEQFFGPGTRLTVL.

The gene calls are TRBV2 and TRBJ2-4; D call uncertain. The germline gives CDR1 SNHLY, CDR2 FYNNEI. The CDR3 runs to 13 residues. The V end lost 7 bases, the J end lost 1 base, and 8 bases lay between the germline ends. CDR3 sequence reads: CASILGAKNIQYF. CDR3 bases: TGTGCCAGCATACTGGGGGCCAAAAACATTCAGTACTTC.

This clonotype was counted many times. The chain uses TRBV19 and TRBJ2-1, with 11 bases that match TRBD2. CDR1 LNHDA and CDR2 SQIVND come from the germline V gene (reference sequence). V gave up 3 bases and J gave up 7 bases; unmatched junction bases: 11. The CDR3 length is 17 residues. The CDR3: CASSMGPRGLAANEQFF. The CDR3 DNA reads as TGTGCCAGTAGTATGGGGCCGCGGGGACTAGCGGCGAATGAGCAGTTCTTC.

This clonotype was recorded a few times. Being one base from a much bigger clone, this may be a read error. The gene calls are TRBV7-2 and TRBJ1-1; D may be TRBD1 (5 bases). Germline assignment: CDR1 SGHTA and CDR2 FQGNSA. The length of the CDR3 is 13 residues. V lost 1 base, J lost 12 bases, and 15 bases lay in between. The CDR3 loop reads CASSLGSGRRTFF. The CDR3 nucleotides read TGTGCCAGCAGCTTAGGGTCGGGACGGCGGACTTTCTTT. Using reference TRBV7-2 and TRBJ1-1 for the parts outside the CDR3, the full variable domain is GAGVSQSPSNKVTEKGKDVELRCDPISGHTALYWYRQSLGQGLEFLIYFQGNSAPDKSGLPSDRFSAERTGGSVSTLTIQRTQQEDSAVYLCASSLGSGRRTFFGQGTRLTVV.

The chain carries TRBV30 and TRBJ1-3; D gene unclear. The V gene's germline CDR1 is GTSNPN and CDR2 SVGIG (reference sequence). V gave up 0 bases and J gave up 4 bases, with 10 bases separating them. The CDR3 spans 14 residues. CDR3 sequence: CAWSVTRRGNTIYF. Here the CDR3 DNA reads TGTGCCTGGAGTGTAACACGCCGCGGAAACACCATATATTTT.

This clonotype was seen many times. The chain couples TRBV12-3 or TRBV12-4 to TRBJ2-1; the D gene is possibly TRBD1 (6 bases). The CDR3 contains 13 residues. V was clipped by 0 bases and J by 9 bases, with 9 bases between them. The CDR3 is CASSLAVGGEQFF. In DNA, the CDR3 is TGTGCCAGCAGTTTAGCGGTAGGGGGTGAGCAGTTCTTC.

This clonotype came up a few times. The gene calls are TRBV20-1 and TRBJ2-5; 9 nucleotides match TRBD2. Unmatched junction bases numbered 21, after V lost 6 bases and J lost 13 bases. Germline V lookup: CDR1 DFQATT, CDR2 SNEGSKA (reference sequence). The CDR3 totals 15 residues. The DNA for the CDR3 is TGCAGTGCACGGTTTAGCGGGGGTGTACTTCAAACCTCGTACTTC. This codes for CSARFSGGVLQTSYF.

This clonotype has at least ten counts. The rearrangement joins TRBV27 to TRBJ2-3; D is possibly TRBD2 (7 bases). V was clipped by 3 bases and J by 5 bases, with 15 bases between them. CDR3 length: 15 amino acids. Germline values: CDR1 MNHEY, CDR2 SMNVEV (reference sequence). Here the CDR3 reads CASSLRGPRGDTQYF. In nucleotides, the CDR3 is TGTGCCAGCAGTTTGCGGGGGCCACGGGGAGATACGCAGTATTTT.

The chain employs TRBV2 and TRBJ2-6; 8 bases fit TRBD2. The V and J ends lost 8 bases and 2 bases, in that order; junction bases with no gene match: 20. CDR1 is SNHLY and CDR2 is FYNNEI in the germline V gene. The CDR3 has 20 amino acids. For the CDR3, the DNA is TGTGCCAGCCGCGTCGGGGGGGCGCACGGGGGGTTCGCTGGGGCCAACGTCCTGACTTTC. It is translated as CASRVGGAHGGFAGANVLTF.

This clonotype showed up many times. The V gene is TRBV7-9, the J gene TRBJ2-3; 8 nucleotides line up with TRBD1. Germline V gene sequence: CDR1 SEHNR, CDR2 FQNEAQ (reference sequence). This CDR3 contains 16 residues. V gave up 2 bases and J gave up 3 bases; unmatched junction bases: 7. The CDR3: CASSLRQGAGTDTQYF. The CDR3, as DNA: TGTGCCAGCAGCTTACGGCAGGGGGCTGGTACAGATACGCAGTATTTT.